The present TCR beta chain was sequenced within a study of T cell repertoires in cytomegalovirus infection. This clonotype was detected ten times or more. Its cognate antigen is unknown. TCRdb reprocessed the reads with MiXCR, giving one entry per CDR3 protein. Of hundreds of thousands of distinct CDR3 sequences in the sample, roughly 33% were seen once. The source material was cultured CD8+ T cells from PBMCs, sampled from culture after CMV antigen stimulation. The receptor's source is a human donor in good health (CMV status not recorded). Some clones in this sample may be carry-over from other donors' samples.

Written as DNA, the CDR3 is TGTGCCAGCAGCTTAGTTAGCGGGGGGTCAGATACGCAGTATTTT. Amino acid sequence: CASSLVSGGSDTQYF. This sequence joins TRBV7-2 and TRBJ2-3; 10 bases are shared with TRBD2. With 1 base clipped from V and 4 bases from J, the junction kept 2 bases outside the gene matches. The CDR3 spans 15 residues. The V gene's germline CDR1 is SGHTA and CDR2 FQGNSA.